A selection of T cell receptor beta chains follows, all from one sample in a study of PD-L1 blockade in urothelial cancer. Generated by immunoSEQ multiplex PCR, the TCRdb table keeps only in-frame clones and is missing some. Of 33,000 or so clones in the sample, roughly 82% were seen once. The sample here was PBMCs, taken around atezolizumab (anti-PD-L1) treatment. All receptors derive from a man in his fifties or sixties with urothelial cancer. Each CDR3 is given with its conserved first and last residue. Fields, in order: V gene, D gene, clone size, J gene, CDR3 protein, CDR3 DNA. A D gene is named only where the DNA matches it firmly. Some rows mark clone size as missing; the rest say once, few, many or name a class of expanded clone.

V: TRBV2
D: TRBD1
size: .
J: TRBJ2-1
CDR3: CASSLRQGGTSYNEQFF
DNA: TGTGCCAGCAGTCTCAGACAGGGTGGGACCTCCTACAATGAGCAGTTCTTC

V: TRBV5-6
D: TRBD1
size: .
J: TRBJ1-1
CDR3: CASSFMTGGAGTEAFF
DNA: TGTGCCAGCAGCTTTATGACAGGGGGCGCCGGCACTGAAGCTTTCTTT

V: TRBV2
D: TRBD2
size: once
J: TRBJ2-5
CDR3: CASSRTRVEAETQYF
DNA: TGTGCCAGCAGTCGGACTAGGGTCGAGGCGGAGACCCAGTACTTC

V: TRBV30
D: TRBD1
size: .
J: TRBJ1-6
CDR3: CAWSATGVGNSPLHF
DNA: TGTGCCTGGAGTGCCACAGGGGTTGGGAATTCACCCCTCCACTTT

V: TRBV5-4
D: .
size: .
J: TRBJ2-5
CDR3: CASSPPGGAEETQYF
DNA: TGTGCCAGCAGCCCGCCAGGCGGGGCCGAAGAGACCCAGTACTTC

V: TRBV20-1
D: .
size: once
J: TRBJ1-1
CDR3: CSPRGASEAFF
DNA: TGCAGTCCCCGGGGAGCCTCTGAAGCTTTCTTT

V: TRBV7-6
D: TRBD1
size: .
J: TRBJ2-7
CDR3: CASSLDPGQGSSEQYF
DNA: TGTGCCAGCAGCTTAGACCCGGGACAGGGATCGAGCGAGCAGTACTTC

V: TRBV5-1
D: TRBD2
size: .
J: TRBJ2-1
CDR3: CASSRTSGANNEQFF
DNA: TGCGCCAGCAGCAGGACTAGCGGGGCAAACAATGAGCAGTTCTTC

V: TRBV7-2
D: TRBD2
size: .
J: TRBJ2-7
CDR3: CASREAGGRSEQYF
DNA: TGTGCCAGCAGGGAAGCGGGGGGGCGGAGCGAGCAGTACTTC

V: TRBV19
D: TRBD2
size: once
J: TRBJ2-1
CDR3: CASSRTSGGVKYNEQFF
DNA: TGTGCCAGTAGTAGGACTAGCGGGGGCGTAAAATACAATGAGCAGTTCTTC

V: TRBV6-1
D: TRBD1
size: .
J: TRBJ1-2
CDR3: CASRTGLGGYTF
DNA: TGTGCCAGCAGGACAGGGCTGGGTGGCTACACCTTC

V: TRBV2
D: .
size: few
J: TRBJ1-1
CDR3: CASSERTRTEAFF
DNA: TGTGCCAGCAGTGAACGGACACGGACGGAAGCTTTCTTT

V: TRBV11-3
D: .
size: .
J: TRBJ2-7
CDR3: CASSFPSETYEQYF
DNA: TGTGCCAGCAGCTTCCCTAGCGAGACCTACGAGCAGTACTTC

V: TRBV5-1
D: .
size: .
J: TRBJ2-3
CDR3: CASSLAIAGPTDTQYF
DNA: TGCGCCAGCAGCTTGGCCATCGCGGGGCCGACAGATACGCAGTATTTT

V: TRBV15
D: .
size: .
J: TRBJ2-7
CDR3: CATSRDPGHLYEQYF
DNA: TGTGCCACCAGCAGAGATCCGGGACACCTCTACGAGCAGTACTTC

V: TRBV23-1
D: TRBD2
size: few
J: TRBJ2-1
CDR3: CASSWPPGGVYNEQFF
DNA: TGCGCCAGCAGTTGGCCCCCCGGGGGGGTTTACAATGAGCAGTTCTTC

V: TRBV7-9
D: .
size: .
J: TRBJ2-1
CDR3: CASSLANGGHEQFF
DNA: TGTGCCAGCAGCTTAGCGAACGGGGGTCATGAGCAGTTCTTC

V: TRBV5-1
D: .
size: once
J: TRBJ2-3
CDR3: CASSLEGSGGSTDTQYF
DNA: TGCGCCAGCAGCTTGGAAGGATCCGGGGGTAGCACAGATACGCAGTATTTT

V: TRBV7-8
D: .
size: few
J: TRBJ1-6
CDR3: CASSLASGTINSPLHF
DNA: TGTGCCAGCAGCTTGGCCTCCGGGACAATAAATTCACCCCTCCACTTT

V: TRBV5-1
D: .
size: .
J: TRBJ2-7
CDR3: CASSLFPGSRYEQYF
DNA: TGCGCCAGCAGCTTGTTTCCGGGGTCGCGCTACGAGCAGTACTTC

V: TRBV2
D: TRBD1
size: .
J: TRBJ1-1
CDR3: CASSYGQAPNAEAFF
DNA: TGTGCCAGCAGCTACGGACAGGCCCCAAACGCTGAAGCTTTCTTT

V: TRBV4-1
D: .
size: .
J: TRBJ2-7
CDR3: CASSHWQGRKYEQYF
DNA: TGCGCCAGCAGCCACTGGCAGGGAAGGAAGTACGAGCAGTACTTC

V: TRBV2
D: .
size: .
J: TRBJ2-2
CDR3: CASRKGLNTGELFF
DNA: TGTGCCAGCAGGAAGGGGCTTAACACCGGGGAGCTGTTTTTT

V: TRBV19
D: .
size: .
J: TRBJ1-5
CDR3: CASSGRQVQPQHF
DNA: TGTGCCAGTAGTGGCCGTCAAGTCCAGCCCCAGCATTTT

V: TRBV2
D: TRBD2
size: .
J: TRBJ2-3
CDR3: CAITGLGVDTQYF
DNA: TGTGCCATAACGGGACTAGGGGTAGATACGCAGTATTTT

V: TRBV28
D: TRBD1
size: .
J: TRBJ2-5
CDR3: CASSLWTGEGETQYF
DNA: TGTGCCAGCAGTCTTTGGACAGGGGAGGGGGAGACCCAGTACTTC

V: TRBV6-1
D: TRBD1
size: .
J: TRBJ2-3
CDR3: CASRDRGTDTQYF
DNA: TGTGCCAGCCGGGACAGGGGGACAGATACGCAGTATTTT

V: TRBV2
D: .
size: .
J: TRBJ2-3
CDR3: CASSQGITQYF
DNA: TGTGCCAGCAGTCAGGGCATAACGCAGTATTTT

V: TRBV6-1
D: TRBD1
size: .
J: TRBJ2-5
CDR3: CAIDRGLEETQYF
DNA: TGTGCCATCGACAGGGGGCTTGAAGAGACCCAGTACTTC

V: TRBV28
D: TRBD2
size: few
J: TRBJ2-1
CDR3: CASSLLAGGNNEQFF
DNA: TGTGCCAGCAGTTTACTAGCGGGGGGCAACAATGAGCAGTTCTTC

V: TRBV11-2
D: TRBD2
size: once
J: TRBJ2-7
CDR3: CASSLGRTSGAEQYF
DNA: TGTGCCAGCAGCTTAGGCCGGACTAGCGGGGCCGAGCAGTACTTC

V: TRBV5-1
D: .
size: .
J: TRBJ1-3
CDR3: CASSLVGAGNTIYF
DNA: TGCGCCAGCAGCTTGGTAGGGGCTGGAAACACCATATATTTT

V: TRBV30
D: TRBD1
size: few
J: TRBJ1-2
CDR3: CAWSTGQGVYGYTF
DNA: TGTGCCTGGAGCACGGGACAGGGGGTCTATGGCTACACCTTC